This T cell receptor (beta chain) originates from a study of cytomegalovirus exposure and HLA in healthy donors. Looking at the study overall: The 120 million or so unique TCR beta sequences, from roughly 170 million T cells, were found by an earlier analysis. Findings of the study overall: From TCR beta sequences, most subjects' HLA-A and HLA-B alleles were reportedly predicted accurately. Among the most significant clusters, several appeared linked to common viral pathogens in a later analysis.

The donors gave bone marrow, and they were healthy. Points on this clone: Antigen specificity is unknown.

Germline V gives CDR1 MDHEN, CDR2 SYDVKM. With V trimmed by 7 bases and J by 4 bases, 8 bases remained unmatched. This CDR3 has 15 residues. Primers: 60 Vbeta forward and 13 Jbeta reverse. The method was immunoSEQ multiplex PCR; TCRdb's version includes in-frame clones alone and lacks a portion of them. This sample's clone table lists 65,000 to 90,000 clones. The clonotype was recovered from a female donor in good health and CMV-seropositive. The chain combines TRBV28 with TRBJ1-2; 11 bases line up with TRBD1. What was sequenced was PBMCs. The CDR3 region is CASTPGQGAIYGYTF. DNA of the CDR3: TGTGCCAGCACCCCCGGACAGGGGGCTATCTATGGCTACACCTTC.